The 10 T cell receptor beta chains in this list originate from one sample, sequenced in a study of cytomegalovirus exposure and HLA in healthy donors. With 60 Vbeta and 13 Jbeta primers, the PCR was carried out. Data came from immunoSEQ multiplex PCR; TCRdb stores just in-frame clones and leaves some out. The table records around 68,000 clones, around 80% of them present only once. Sample: PBMCs. The receptors were gathered from a woman aged 25-40 years in good health and CMV-seropositive.

This chain joins TRBV9 and TRBJ1-2; D ambiguous. Germline V CDR1 and CDR2: SGDLS, YYNGEE. With 0 bases removed from V and 8 bases from J, the gap between germline ends came to 14 bases. CDR3 size: 14 residues. The CDR3 spells CASSVGGGLGGYTF. The CDR3 DNA reads as TGTGCCAGCAGCGTAGGGGGAGGACTGGGGGGCTACACCTTC.

The chain recombines TRBV18 with TRBJ2-7; 7 nucleotides line up with TRBD1. CDR3 length: 15 residues. After removal of 3 bases from V and 1 base from J, the junction contained 6 bases not matched to a gene. CDR1 is KGHSH and CDR2 is LQKENI in the germline V gene. Here the CDR3 reads CASSPEGQRSYEQYF. The CDR3 DNA follows: TGTGCCAGCTCACCCGAGGGACAGCGATCCTACGAGCAGTACTTC.

The chain combines TRBV11-2 with TRBJ2-2; D unresolved. This CDR3 has 13 residues. Between the trimmed V and J ends, which lost 4 bases and 6 bases, there was a span of 9 bases. The V gene's germline CDR1 is SGHAT and CDR2 FQNNGV. Here the CDR3 reads CASSWRSAGELFF. CDR3 nucleotide sequence: TGTGCCAGCAGCTGGCGGAGCGCCGGGGAGCTGTTTTTT.

On this clone itself: The identical CDR3 is also encoded by other nucleotide sequences in the sample. This chain links TRBV6-5 with TRBJ2-1; 7 nucleotides align to TRBD2. Germline-derived CDR1 and CDR2 are MNHEY and SVGAGI. V shed 2 bases and J 10 bases; nucleotides not matched to a gene: 2. The CDR3 contains 12 residues. The CDR3 loop is CASSYRAGEQFF. CDR3 DNA sequence: TGTGCCAGCAGTTACCGAGCGGGAGAGCAGTTCTTC.

This clone was counted only a few times. CDR3 sequence reads: CASSSRLALYEQYF. Written as DNA, the CDR3 is TGTGCCAGCAGCTCTAGACTAGCGCTCTACGAGCAGTACTTC. This chain connects TRBV7-9 to TRBJ2-7; 8 nucleotides agree with TRBD2. The CDR3 is 14 amino acids. Trimming cost V 4 bases and J 3 bases; bases outside gene matches: 5. Germline CDR1 and CDR2: SEHNR and FQNEAQ (reference sequence).

V and J are TRBV19 and TRBJ2-2; 9 bases fit TRBD1. The germline V gene encodes CDR1 LNHDA and CDR2 SQIVND (reference sequence). The CDR3 length is 14 residues. J gave up 4 bases and V 6 bases, and 3 bases lay outside the gene matches. The CDR3 region is CASSRDRATGELFF. The CDR3 DNA reads as TGTGCCAGTAGCAGGGACAGGGCCACCGGGGAGCTGTTTTTT.

The chain has TRBV11-3 and TRBJ2-1; 7 bases match TRBD1. The CDR3 consists of 12 residues. V trimming: 6 bases; J trimming: 12 bases; junction bases outside the gene matches: 8. CDR1 and CDR2 from the germline V gene are SGHNT and YENEEA. DNA for the CDR3: TGTGCCAGCAGTGGCTACGACAGGGTGCAGTTCTTC. Its translation: CASSGYDRVQFF. The variable domain in full, completed from reference TRBV11-3 and TRBJ2-1, reads EAGVVQSPRYKIIEKKQPVAFWCNPISGHNTLYWYLQNLGQGPELLIRYENEEAVDDSQLPKDRFSAERLKGVDSTLKIQPAELGDSAVYLCASSGYDRVQFFGPGTRLTVL.

The J gene is TRBJ2-2, the V gene TRBV11-2, with 8 positions matching TRBD1. Germline CDR1 and CDR2: SGHAT and FQNNGV. The CDR3 contains 15 residues. The junction had 11 bases not matched to a gene; V was cut back by 7 bases and J by 7 bases. Written as DNA, the CDR3 is TGTGCCAGCATCAGATCCGGGACAGGCGGCGGGGAGCTGTTTTTT. Protein product: CASIRSGTGGGELFF.

This rearrangement joins TRBV28 to TRBJ1-5; the D gene is possibly TRBD1 (5 bases). V lost 2 bases to trimming and J lost 0 bases, with 17 bases between them. CDR1 is MDHEN and CDR2 is SYDVKM in the germline V gene. This CDR3 has 18 residues. For the CDR3, the DNA is TGTGCCAGCAGTTTAGGGACTCGAGGGCTTTATAGCAATCAGCCCCAGCATTTT. This codes for CASSLGTRGLYSNQPQHF.

V gene TRBV29-1 combines with J gene TRBJ2-1, with 7 bases aligning to TRBD1. This CDR3 spans 15 amino acids. The germline V gene has CDR1 SQVTM and CDR2 ANQGSEA. The trim removed 4 bases at V and 4 bases at J, leaving 10 bases unmatched. CDR3 nucleotide sequence: TGCAGCGTTGGGTTGACGGGACAGCTATACAATGAGCAGTTCTTC. This translates into CSVGLTGQLYNEQFF.